What follows is one TCR beta chain and its context. This clonotype was detected ten times or more. It lacks a known antigen. It has no much larger one-base neighbor in the sample; base qualities were not kept. Within a library made for alpha chains, this beta chain is off target, and its count is uninformative. The sample is drawn from a study of spatial heterogeneity in lung cancer (dated by TCRdb to the late 2010s). Looking at the study overall: Beta-chain transcripts were consistently detected in greater numbers than alpha-chain transcripts, which likely reflects a higher abundance of beta-chain transcripts. At surgery, 200 to 250 tumor regions, around 67 matched nontumor lung samples and 56 PBMC samples were TCR-sequenced for both alpha and beta chains. In tumor regions, TCR transcript counts showed a strong correlation with a T cell transcriptional module score derived from matched bulk RNA-seq. In non-small cell lung cancer, the study made a quantitative comparison of TCR alpha and beta repertoires among multiple tumor regions, matched nontumor lung and blood. The study linked features of the TCR repertoire to counts of nonsynonymous mutations, which were determined by whole-exome sequencing of tumor tissue. In the raw uncorrected reads, each unique combination of TCR and UMI appeared more than ten times on average.

According to the study, the label for this sample's time point signals: sample taken at primary tumor resection. The donors were fewer than 90 patients from the lung TRACERx cohort who had early-stage, untreated non-small cell lung cancer. Without any cell sorting, TCR sequencing was performed on whole RNA extracted either from tumor and nontumor lung tissue or from cryopreserved PBMC samples. Only patients for whom sufficient RNA was available from at least two tumor regions were selected for TCR sequencing. A lung pathologist reviewed the tumor and adjacent nontumor lung specimens before the specimens were selected. The germline V gene specifies SGHTA as CDR1 and FQGNSA as CDR2. V trim: 1 base; J trim: 5 bases; unmatched bases: 4. Its CDR3 holds 15 amino acids, cysteine through phenylalanine. Just the 45-base CDR3 DNA is kept, in frame starting at base 1. Broader findings and caveats from the paper: Counts of ubiquitous and regional expanded TCRs correlated with counts of ubiquitous and regional nonsynonymous mutations, respectively. The tumor nonsynonymous mutation count correlated with the number of expanded alpha and beta TCRs within the tumor. Additional single-cell paired TCR alpha and beta sequencing was considered necessary to confirm, at a functional level, the hypothesis that regional TCRs recognize regional mutations. Estimated TCR-seq coverage of tumor T cells was only around 7.2% for alpha chains and around 13% for beta chains.

The library was built by means of 5' RACE. TCRdb lists the instrument as NextSeq 500. In the TCR library protocol, a unique molecular identifier was attached to each TCR cDNA molecule so that PCR and sequencing errors could be corrected. The authors' pipeline ran thus. Decombinator tools were used for TCR identification, UMI-based error correction and CDR3 extraction. TCRs above a frequency of 2 per 1,000, corresponding to the top 1% of the tumor frequency distribution, were defined as expanded. Expanded tumor TCRs statistically deemed absent (corrected P<0.05) from at least one tumor region were classed as regional, and all other expanded tumor TCRs were classed as ubiquitous. Each repertoire was subsampled 100 times to 5,000 TCRs, after which Renyi diversity was computed with the R vegan package. CDR3 similarity networks were built from amino acid triplet string-kernel similarity, connecting CDR3s with pairwise similarity above 0.82. Using fastp at Q25 and MiXCR, TCRdb reprocessed the public reads and kept productive beta chains. One record per CDR3 amino acid sequence lists the most common genes and DNA. The V and J calls were not made by the authors but by TCRdb's processing. Counted in this sample were around 18,000 distinct CDR3 sequences; 8.5% to 10% of them appeared once. Jointly, the top ten make up about a fifth of the sample.

This sequence originates from a female donor with early-stage non-small cell lung cancer. The V and J genes are TRBV7-2 and TRBJ2-3; the central 9 bases match TRBD2. Here the sequenced sample was lung tumor tissue, taken at surgery. The DNA sequence is given as TGTGCCAGCAGCTTAGGAGCGGGGGGAGTAGATACGCAGTATTTT. It is translated as CASSLGAGGVDTQYF.